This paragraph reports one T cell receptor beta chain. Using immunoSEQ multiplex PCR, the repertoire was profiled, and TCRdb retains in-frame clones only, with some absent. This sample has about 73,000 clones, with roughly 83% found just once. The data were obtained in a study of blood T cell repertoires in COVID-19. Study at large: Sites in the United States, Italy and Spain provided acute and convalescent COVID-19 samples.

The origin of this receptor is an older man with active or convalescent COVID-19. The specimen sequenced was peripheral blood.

This CDR3 is CASSWRPRTSGTSYEQYF. The CDR3 DNA follows: TGTGCCAGCAGCTGGAGGCCACGGACTAGCGGGACTTCCTACGAGCAGTACTTC. This sequence joins TRBV5-5 and TRBJ2-7, with 12 nucleotides matching TRBD2. The germline V gene encodes CDR1 SGHKS and CDR2 YYEKEE (reference sequence). The CDR3 spans 18 residues. J gave up 1 base and V 3 bases, and 11 bases lay outside the gene matches.